This T cell receptor beta chain comes out of a study of T cell responses to AZD1222 COVID-19 vaccine. Study-wide findings and caveats: Reportedly, close to half of spike-specific TCRs are directed against unmutated variant regions.

Profiling relied on immunoSEQ multiplex PCR, and the TCRdb table lists in-frame clones only, not all of them. The table has 150,000 or so clones, roughly 92% seen once. This clone was observed a handful of times. Its target is unknown. The sample was peripheral blood, taken on day 0 of AZD1222 vaccination. The receptor's source is an adult in good health.

Here the CDR3 DNA reads TGTGCCAGCAGCTTAGCGGGACTAGCGAACGCAGATACGCAGTATTTT. Translated, it gives CASSLAGLANADTQYF. The chain uses TRBV7-2 and TRBJ2-3; TRBD2 matches at 10 bases. CDR3 length equals 16 residues. From germline, CDR1 is SGHTA and CDR2 FQGNSA. The V and J ends lost 0 bases and 4 bases, in that order; junction bases with no gene match: 4.